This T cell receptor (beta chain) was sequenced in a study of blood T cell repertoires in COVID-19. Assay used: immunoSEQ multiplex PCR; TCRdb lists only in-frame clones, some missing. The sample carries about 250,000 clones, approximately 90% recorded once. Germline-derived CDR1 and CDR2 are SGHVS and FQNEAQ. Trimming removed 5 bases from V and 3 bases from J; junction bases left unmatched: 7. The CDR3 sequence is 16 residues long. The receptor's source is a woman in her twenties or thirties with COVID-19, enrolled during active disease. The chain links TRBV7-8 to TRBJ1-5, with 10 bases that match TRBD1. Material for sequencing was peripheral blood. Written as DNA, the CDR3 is TGTGCCAGCAGCCCCCGGGACAGGGGAAACAATCAGCCCCAGCATTTT. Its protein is CASSPRDRGNNQPQHF. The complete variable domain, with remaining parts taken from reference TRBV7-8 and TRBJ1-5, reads GAGVSQSPRYKVAKRGQDVALRCDPISGHVSLFWYQQALGQGPEFLTYFQNEAQLDKSGLPSDRFFAERPEGSVSTLKIQRTQQEDSAVYLCASSPRDRGNNQPQHFGDGTRLSIL.